The present entry profiles one T cell receptor beta chain with its context. These data belong to a study of blood T cell repertoires in COVID-19. Study context: Italy, Spain and the United States were the sources of the convalescent and acute COVID-19 samples. T cells, B-cell-depleted T cells, or PBMCs provided the cDNA or gDNA that served as material.

Profiling relied on immunoSEQ multiplex PCR, and the TCRdb table lists in-frame clones only, not all of them. Among tens of thousands of clones, roughly nine tenths were seen once, and the ten largest hold around 2.1%. This CDR3 spans 13 amino acids. CDR1 and CDR2 from the germline V gene are SGHDT and YYEEEE. V lost 5 bases and J lost 7, with 13 bases in between. The clonotype comes from a man aged 45 to 65 with acute or convalescent COVID-19. Sequencing was done on a sample of peripheral blood. The rearrangement links TRBV5-6 to TRBJ2-1; D gene unclear. CDR3 coding DNA: TGTGCCAGCAGTTTACGGTTTTCAAATGAGCAGTTCTTC. This translates into CASSLRFSNEQFF. The full variable domain, completed using reference TRBV5-6 and TRBJ2-1, is DAGVTQSPTHLIKTRGQQVTLRCSPKSGHDTVSWYQQALGQGPQFIFQYYEEEERQRGNFPDRFSGHQFPNYSSELNVNALLLGDSALYLCASSLRFSNEQFFGPGTRLTVL.